Presented here are 25 T cell receptor beta chains from one specimen sequenced in a study of CD8 T cells in ankylosing spondylitis listed by TCRdb under 2017. To prepare the library, 5' RACE was applied. Sequenced on an Illumina HiSeq 2500. The public sequencing data were trimmed at Q25 with fastp and processed into clonotypes with MiXCR by TCRdb, which kept only in-frame beta chains. CDR3 protein duplicates are merged, each entry listing the most common genes and DNA. The sample table lists some 450,000 distinct CDR3 sequences, about a sixth of them with a count of one. The ten largest clones represent just over 1% of the sample. What the work shows at the level of the full study, not this receptor alone: Blood from ankylosing spondylitis patients appeared to be characterized by a TCR beta motif made up of under ten highly homologous amino acid variants.

No antigen is known for these receptors. The sample was blood, either unsorted or a sorted T cell fraction (not recorded which). The receptor source for this set is a male donor with ankylosing spondylitis.

There are a few counts of this clonotype. The junction departs from germline at one end; a sequencing error may be responsible. This CDR3 is CASSQVTGEGSDEQYF. The CDR3 DNA sequence: TGCGCCAGCAGCCAAGTTACTGGGGAGGGCTCCGACGAGCAGTACTTC. V gene TRBV4-1 combines with J gene TRBJ2-7, with 7 bases lining up with TRBD2. CDR1 is MGHRA and CDR2 is YSYEKL in the germline V gene. The CDR3 is 16 amino acids.

This clonotype has just a few counts. The chain uses TRBV29-1 and TRBJ1-2; D is uncertain. The V end was cut by 3 bases, the J end by 0 bases, with 11 bases between. The V gene's germline CDR1 is SQVTM and CDR2 ANQGSEA. This CDR3 has 14 amino acids. The DNA of the CDR3 is TGCAGCGTTGATCGGGGTGCAGCTAACTATGGCTACACCTTC. Translated: CSVDRGAANYGYTF.

J is TRBJ2-7 and V is TRBV7-9; 8 nucleotides align to TRBD1. Germline V gene sequence: CDR1 SEHNR, CDR2 FQNEAQ (reference sequence). Trimming at V came to 5 bases and at J to 4 bases, leaving 10 bases not matched to a gene. The CDR3 is 15 residues long. CDR3 nucleotides: TGTGCCAGCAGCCCACAAGGGACAGGCCTTTACGAGCAGTACTTC. This translates into CASSPQGTGLYEQYF. The whole variable domain, remainder taken from reference TRBV7-9 and TRBJ2-7, is DTGVSQNPRHKITKRGQNVTFRCDPISEHNRLYWYRQTLGQGPEFLTYFQNEAQLEKSRLLSDRFSAERPKGSFSTLEIQRTEQGDSAMYLCASSPQGTGLYEQYFGPGTRLTVT.

The V gene is TRBV5-1, the J gene TRBJ1-1; TRBD1 matches 9 bases. Germline V gene data show CDR1 as SGHRS and CDR2 as YFSETQ. The V gene end was trimmed by 4 bases and the J gene end by 1 base; junction bases not matched to a gene: 11. This CDR3 has 17 residues. The CDR3 spells CASSPLGQGRRNTEAFF. The CDR3 DNA follows: TGCGCCAGCAGCCCCCTTGGACAGGGGAGGAGGAACACTGAAGCTTTCTTT.

This clonotype was recorded at least ten times. CDR3 in DNA: TGTGCCACCAGTGATTCCGGGACTAGAGGGGAAGATACGCAGTATTTT. Its translation: CATSDSGTRGEDTQYF. The chain is built from TRBV24-1 and TRBJ2-3, with 8 bases identical to TRBD2. Germline loops: CDR1 KGHDR, CDR2 SFDVKD. The CDR3 consists of 16 residues. V shed 2 bases and J 5 bases; nucleotides not matched to a gene: 8.

In its sample, this clonotype was seen a few times. This chain joins TRBV18 and TRBJ1-2; D possibly corresponds to TRBD1 (6 bases). CDR1 is KGHSH and CDR2 is LQKENI in the germline V gene. The CDR3 is 15 residues long. V was cut by 3 bases and J by 0 bases, with 11 bases left in between. The CDR3 DNA is TGTGCCAGCTCACCCGGACAGCCCTCTAACTATGGCTACACCTTC. Residues: CASSPGQPSNYGYTF.

This clonotype was detected ten times or more. V is TRBV5-6 and J is TRBJ2-5, with 8 bases that match TRBD2. The junction had 0 bases not matched to a gene; V was cut back by 0 bases and J by 5 bases. The V gene's germline CDR1 is SGHDT and CDR2 YYEEEE. The CDR3 extends over 13 amino acids. The CDR3, as DNA: TGTGCCAGCAGCTTGGGACTAGCGGAGACCCAGTACTTC. Its translation: CASSLGLAETQYF.

This clonotype was counted many times. V gene TRBV29-1 combines with J gene TRBJ1-1, with D maybe TRBD1 (5 bases). Trimming removed 7 bases from V and 5 bases from J, with 14 bases in between. Germline V gives CDR1 SQVTM, CDR2 ANQGSEA. The CDR3 length is 12 residues. Written as DNA, the CDR3 is TGCAGCGCCTCCGCAGGGACGACTGAAGCTTTCTTT. It codes for CSASAGTTEAFF.

V gene TRBV12-3 or TRBV12-4 combines with J gene TRBJ2-3, with 7 positions matching TRBD2. The CDR3 length is 15 residues. Trimming at V came to 2 bases and at J to 3 bases, leaving 5 bases not matched to a gene. The CDR3 sequence is CASSLNGGTTDTQYF. CDR3 DNA sequence: TGTGCCAGCAGTTTAAACGGGGGGACGACAGATACGCAGTATTTT.

This clonotype was detected a few times. The chain employs TRBV5-1 and TRBJ1-1; 8 nucleotides align to TRBD1. The CDR3 is made up of 14 amino acids. The V and J ends lost 4 bases and 0 bases, in that order; junction bases with no gene match: 2. Germline values: CDR1 SGHRS, CDR2 YFSETQ. The DNA for the CDR3 is TGCGCCAGCAGCGCGGGACAGGTGAACACTGAAGCTTTCTTT. Protein: CASSAGQVNTEAFF.

The chain uses TRBV12-3 or TRBV12-4 and TRBJ2-5; 14 bases are a match to TRBD2. Losses at the gene ends were 3 bases for V and 2 bases for J; bases not matched to a gene: 8. The CDR3 is made up of 18 amino acids. The CDR3 sequence is CASSFWGLAGVGQETQYF. DNA for the CDR3: TGTGCCAGCAGTTTTTGGGGACTAGCGGGAGTGGGGCAAGAGACCCAGTACTTC.

The gene calls are TRBV28 and TRBJ2-3, with 11 bases lining up with TRBD2. Germline trimming cut 6 bases from V and 10 bases from J; bases unmatched to any gene: 6. CDR3 length: 13 amino acids. Germline loops: CDR1 MDHEN, CDR2 SYDVKM. CDR3 sequence reads: CASRTSGRGAQYF. The CDR3, as DNA: TGTGCCAGCAGAACTAGCGGGAGAGGGGCGCAGTATTTT. Full variable domain (remainder filled in from reference TRBV28 and TRBJ2-3): DVKVTQSSRYLVKRTGEKVFLECVQDMDHENMFWYRQDPGLGLRLIYFSYDVKMKEKGDIPEGYSVSREKKERFSLILESASTNQTSMYLCASRTSGRGAQYFGPGTRLTVL.

J is TRBJ2-5 and V is TRBV5-1, with 7 bases aligning to TRBD1. CDR1 SGHRS and CDR2 YFSETQ come from the germline V gene. V shed 4 bases, J shed 3 bases, and the junction held 12 bases outside the gene matches. This CDR3 region has 16 residues. The DNA for the CDR3 is TGCGCCAGCAGCGGGGGACAGATTTTGGGCGAAGAGACCCAGTACTTC. Translating gives CASSGGQILGEETQYF. Full variable domain (rest looked up from reference TRBV5-1 and TRBJ2-5): KAGVTQTPRYLIKTRGQQVTLSCSPISGHRSVSWYQQTPGQGLQFLFEYFSETQRNKGNFPGRFSGRQFSNSRSEMNVSTLELGDSALYLCASSGGQILGEETQYFGPGTRLLVL.

The chain recombines TRBV5-1 with TRBJ2-2; 8 bases fit TRBD1. CDR3 size: 14 residues. Germline values: CDR1 SGHRS, CDR2 YFSETQ. The V segment lost 4 bases and the J segment 5 bases; nucleotides outside the gene matches: 4. CDR3 sequence: CASSPRDRTGELFF. DNA for the CDR3: TGCGCCAGCAGCCCCCGGGACAGGACCGGGGAGCTGTTTTTT.

Turning to this clonotype: One end of the junction fails to match germline, which may point to a read error. The V gene is TRBV20-1, the J gene TRBJ1-2; D unresolved. In germline, CDR1 is DFQATT, CDR2 SNEGSKA (reference sequence). The CDR3 sequence is 13 residues long. This CDR3 is CSARGGKGYGYTF. CDR3 nucleotides: TGCAGTGCGAGAGGAGGGAAGGGCTATGGCTACACCTTC.

This clonotype has a handful of counts. The chain links TRBV18 to TRBJ1-3; D ambiguous. Trimming removed 3 bases at V and 0 bases at J, with 12 bases between. Germline V gene lookup returns CDR1 KGHSH and CDR2 LQKENI. This CDR3 has 16 amino acids. CDR3 amino acids: CASSPLDPSSGNTIYF. In DNA form, the CDR3 reads TGTGCCAGCTCACCCCTTGACCCCAGCTCTGGAAACACCATATATTTT.

This clonotype was found a few times. As DNA, the CDR3 is TGTGCCAGCAGTTTATATCCGTTACCCGGCACTAATGAAAAACTGTTTTTT. This gives the protein CASSLYPLPGTNEKLFF. The rearrangement joins TRBV12-3 or TRBV12-4 to TRBJ1-4; D remains ambiguous. The CDR3 is made up of 17 amino acids. Trimming took off 2 bases at V and 2 bases at J, with 15 bases between the two ends.

This clonotype has just a few counts. J is TRBJ1-6 and V is TRBV16, with D perhaps matching TRBD1 (6 bases). Between the trimmed V and J ends, which lost 4 bases and 8 bases, there was a span of 9 bases. The germline V gene encodes CDR1 KGHSY and CDR2 FQNENV. This CDR3 has 13 residues. This CDR3 reads CASSPNRDSPLHF. The CDR3 DNA is TGTGCCAGCAGCCCAAACAGGGATTCACCCCTCCACTTT. Full variable domain (missing parts from reference TRBV16 and TRBJ1-6): GEEVAQTPKHLVRGEGQKAKLYCAPIKGHSYVFWYQQVLKNEFKFLISFQNENVFDETGMPKERFSAKCLPNSPCSLEIQATKLEDSAVYFCASSPNRDSPLHFGNGTRLTVT.

The table lists this clonotype with many counts. This rearrangement joins TRBV18 to TRBJ2-6; D is perhaps TRBD1 or TRBD2 (5 bases each). The CDR3 is 15 residues long. Per germline, CDR1 KGHSH and CDR2 LQKENI. V lost 2 bases and J lost 0, with 5 bases in between. The DNA of the CDR3 is TGTGCCAGCTCACCAGGGGGCTCTGGGGCCAACGTCCTGACTTTC. It yields the protein CASSPGGSGANVLTF.

This clonotype came up a few times. J is TRBJ2-3 and V is TRBV12-3 or TRBV12-4, with 7 bases matching TRBD1. CDR3 length equals 14 residues. V was pared by 7 bases and J by 6 bases, with 10 bases of the junction left unmatched. CDR3 coding DNA: TGTGCCAGCAATCGGACAGGTACAGGGGATACGCAGTATTTT. Translation: CASNRTGTGDTQYF.

This clonotype was observed a few times. This sequence joins TRBV20-1 and TRBJ2-3, with 13 bases aligning to TRBD2. The J segment lost 2 bases and the V segment lost 4 bases, leaving 6 bases of the junction unmatched. Germline loops: CDR1 DFQATT, CDR2 SNEGSKA (reference sequence). The CDR3 spans 16 residues. Written as DNA, the CDR3 is TGCAGTGCTACAAGGACTAGCGGGAGTTCCACAGATACGCAGTATTTT. This codes for CSATRTSGSSTDTQYF.

This clonotype was counted between two and nine times. The chain is built from TRBV11-2 and TRBJ2-7; a possible D gene is TRBD2 (5 bases). This CDR3 region has 14 residues. Trimming cost V 5 bases and J 3 bases, with 14 bases left between them. CDR1 and CDR2 from the germline V gene are SGHAT and FQNNGV. The DNA for the CDR3 is TGTGCCAGCAGCCCGGACGGGATAGGCTACGAGCAGTACTTC. Protein: CASSPDGIGYEQYF.

The genes are TRBV28 and TRBJ1-5, with 10 bases aligning to TRBD1. Germline CDR1 MDHEN, CDR2 SYDVKM. With 3 bases clipped from V and 7 bases from J, the junction kept 6 bases outside the gene matches. The CDR3 runs to 15 residues. CDR3 coding DNA: TGTGCCAGCAGTTTCGAGACAGGGGGCTGGCAGCCCCAGCATTTT. Protein sequence: CASSFETGGWQPQHF.

Only one count was recorded for this clonotype. Just one base apart from a much larger clone, this may be a read error. This chain joins TRBV5-1 and TRBJ2-5; D tentatively reads TRBD1 or TRBD2 (5 bases each). The CDR3 totals 12 residues. CDR1 is SGHRS, CDR2 YFSETQ, per germline. V was trimmed by 3 bases and J by 12 bases, leaving 15 bases between them. CDR3 sequence: CASSSTVGVEYF. The CDR3 nucleotides read TGCGCCAGCAGCTCGACCGTGGGGGTTGAGTACTTC.

The chain links TRBV20-1 to TRBJ2-7; D perhaps matches TRBD2 (5 bases). This CDR3 spans 16 amino acids. Germline lookup yields CDR1 DFQATT and CDR2 SNEGSKA (reference sequence). The germline V and J ends were trimmed by 2 bases and 4 bases, with 21 bases remaining between them. The CDR3 DNA reads TGCAGTGCTAGACCACACGGGGTAACAAACGGATACGAGCAGTACTTC. Its protein product is CSARPHGVTNGYEQYF.